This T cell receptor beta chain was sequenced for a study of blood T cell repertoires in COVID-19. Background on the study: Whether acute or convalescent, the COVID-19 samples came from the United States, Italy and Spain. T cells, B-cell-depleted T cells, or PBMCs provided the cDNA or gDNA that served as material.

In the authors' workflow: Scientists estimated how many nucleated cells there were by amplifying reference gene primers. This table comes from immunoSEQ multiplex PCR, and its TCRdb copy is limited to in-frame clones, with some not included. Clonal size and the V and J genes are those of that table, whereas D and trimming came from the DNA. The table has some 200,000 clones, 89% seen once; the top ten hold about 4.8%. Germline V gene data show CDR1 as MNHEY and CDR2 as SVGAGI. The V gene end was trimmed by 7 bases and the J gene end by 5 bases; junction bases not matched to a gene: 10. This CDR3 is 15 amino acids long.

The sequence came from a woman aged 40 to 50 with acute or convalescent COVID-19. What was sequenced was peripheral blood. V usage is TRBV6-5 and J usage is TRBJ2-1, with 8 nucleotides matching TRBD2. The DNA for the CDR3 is TGTGCCAGCAATGTTAGACGGGGGGGGAACAATGAGCAGTTCTTC. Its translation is CASNVRRGGNNEQFF.